These 23 T cell receptor beta chains share one sample of origin, sequenced in a study of siplizumab effects on memory and regulatory T cells. Libraries were prepared by immunoSEQ multiplex PCR; TCRdb keeps only in-frame clonotypes and omits some of them. The data hold 75,000 to 100,000 clones, with roughly 94% observed a single time. The sequenced sample was non-Treg CD4+ T cells sorted from blood. These receptors were obtained from a human donor in good health.

This rearrangement joins TRBV21-1 to TRBJ2-2; no DNA check was done on the table's D call, TRBD1. TRBV21-1 is assigned pseudogene status. CDR3 size: 17 residues. Here the CDR3 DNA reads TGTGCCTTTCCTCGTCCCTATTGGACATGTTTCACCGGGGAGCTGTTTTTT. Protein product: CAFPRPYWTCFTGELFF.

The CDR3 sequence: CASSVREPNLIAKNIQYF. CDR3 DNA sequence: TGCGCCAGCAGTGTGCGGGAACCTAATCTCATAGCCAAAAACATTCAGTACTTC. The chain couples TRBV10-1 to TRBJ2-4, with D tentatively TRBD2 (6 bases). Between the trimmed V and J ends, which lost 4 bases and 0 bases, there was a span of 19 bases. The CDR3 contains 18 residues. From germline, CDR1 is WNHNN and CDR2 SYGVQD (reference sequence).

V and J are TRBV5-1 and TRBJ2-7; maybe TRBD2 (6 bases). The V gene's germline CDR1 is SGHRS and CDR2 YFSETQ. The CDR3 loop spans 14 amino acids. Trimming left V 3 bases short and J 3 bases short, with 13 bases between. CDR3 coding DNA: TGCGCCAGCAGCTACGGGACTGCAAGCTACGAGCAGTACTTC. Translation gives CASSYGTASYEQYF. Filled out from reference TRBV5-1 and TRBJ2-7, the complete variable domain reads KAGVTQTPRYLIKTRGQQVTLSCSPISGHRSVSWYQQTPGQGLQFLFEYFSETQRNKGNFPGRFSGRQFSNSRSEMNVSTLELGDSALYLCASSYGTASYEQYFGPGTRLTVT.

The chain employs TRBV7-2 and TRBJ2-7, with D perhaps assigned TRBD1 or TRBD2 (5 bases each). CDR1 and CDR2 from the germline V gene are SGHTA and FQGNSA. This CDR3 region has 15 residues. V gave up 5 bases and J gave up 1 base, with 15 bases separating them. The CDR3 region is CASSLEPGRSYEQYF. The CDR3 bases are TGTGCCAGCAGCCTTGAACCGGGACGGTCCTACGAGCAGTACTTC.

CDR3 coding DNA: TGTGCCAGCAGTCCAGGATACAGGATAATGAACACTGAAGCTTTCTTT. Encoded protein: CASSPGYRIMNTEAFF. The J gene is TRBJ1-1, the V gene TRBV28, with D perhaps matching TRBD1 (5 bases). The CDR3 covers 16 residues. CDR1 is MDHEN and CDR2 is SYDVKM in the germline V gene. V dropped 5 bases and J dropped 0 bases, with 16 bases sitting between them.

This clone was detected once. The chain is built from TRBV10-1 and TRBJ2-2; 14 nucleotides agree with TRBD2. Losses at the gene ends were 6 bases for V and 5 bases for J; bases not matched to a gene: 8. CDR3 size: 17 residues. Germline loops: CDR1 WNHNN, CDR2 SYGVQD (reference sequence). The CDR3 loop reads CASRPGTSGSGTGELFF. The CDR3 nucleotides are TGCGCCAGCAGGCCCGGGACTAGCGGGAGTGGGACCGGGGAGCTGTTTTTT.

V is TRBV19 and J is TRBJ1-5; tentative D call: TRBD1 (5 bases). The germline gives CDR1 LNHDA, CDR2 SQIVND (reference sequence). Trimming removed 3 bases at V and 1 base at J, with 10 bases between. The CDR3 is made up of 15 amino acids. The CDR3 sequence: CASSISGGSNQPQHF. The DNA for the CDR3 is TGTGCCAGTAGTATTAGTGGGGGGAGCAATCAGCCCCAGCATTTT.

The chain joins TRBV28 to TRBJ1-3, with D perhaps matching TRBD1 (6 bases). This CDR3 has 13 residues. The germline V gene has CDR1 MDHEN and CDR2 SYDVKM. V dropped 7 bases and J dropped 2 bases, with 9 bases sitting between them. The CDR3 reads CASTGAAGNTIYF. DNA for the CDR3: TGTGCCAGCACAGGGGCAGCTGGAAACACCATATATTTT.

This chain links TRBV29-1 with TRBJ2-3; TRBD2 aligns across 8 bases. V lost 8 bases to trimming and J lost 6 bases; unmatched junction nucleotides: 7. The CDR3 extends over 12 amino acids. Germline CDR1 is SQVTM and CDR2 is ANQGSEA. DNA of the CDR3: TGCAGCCATAAACGACTAGCGGATACGCAGTATTTT. Encoded protein: CSHKRLADTQYF.

The chain links TRBV28 to TRBJ2-3, with D unclear. Trimming took 4 bases from V and 2 from J, leaving 22 bases between them. The CDR3 has 18 amino acids. CDR1 and CDR2 from the germline V gene are MDHEN and SYDVKM. The CDR3 is CASSSYTNPGRFTDTQYF. Here the CDR3 DNA reads TGTGCCAGCAGTTCCTATACTAATCCGGGCAGATTCACAGATACGCAGTATTTT.

This sequence joins TRBV5-1 and TRBJ2-2, with 8 bases matching TRBD2. The CDR3 runs to 15 residues. With V trimmed by 6 bases and J by 6 bases, 10 bases remained unmatched. Germline CDR1 and CDR2: SGHRS and YFSETQ. The CDR3 protein is CASTDGRAVSGELFF. The DNA for the CDR3 is TGCGCCAGCACTGACGGGAGGGCCGTTTCCGGGGAGCTGTTTTTT.

The chain uses TRBV5-1 and TRBJ2-3, with 10 bases aligning to TRBD2. The CDR3 length is 17 residues. Germline CDR1 is SGHRS and CDR2 is YFSETQ. Trimming cost V 1 base and J 0 bases; bases outside gene matches: 5. CDR3 DNA: TGCGCCAGCAGCTTGATACTAGCGGGAAGTAGCACAGATACGCAGTATTTT. Translating gives CASSLILAGSSTDTQYF.

The CDR3 is CAISGGAGDSGYTF. The CDR3 nucleotides read TGTGCCATCAGTGGAGGGGCCGGGGACTCTGGCTACACCTTC. This chain links TRBV10-3 with TRBJ1-2; tentatively, D is TRBD1 (5 bases). Germline CDR1 and CDR2: ENHRY and SYGVKD. Trimming stripped 4 bases from V and 7 bases from J, with 16 bases between. The CDR3 spans 14 residues.

This clone was recorded once. The rearrangement links TRBV28 to TRBJ2-1, with 9 bases fitting TRBD1. Germline values: CDR1 MDHEN, CDR2 SYDVKM. Trimming took 2 bases from V and 6 from J; bases not matched to a gene: 8. This CDR3 is 16 amino acids long. DNA for the CDR3: TGTGCCAGCAGTTTAATATCGCCGGGACAGGGCAATGAGCAGTTCTTC. It specifies CASSLISPGQGNEQFF. The full variable domain, completed using reference TRBV28 and TRBJ2-1, is DVKVTQSSRYLVKRTGEKVFLECVQDMDHENMFWYRQDPGLGLRLIYFSYDVKMKEKGDIPEGYSVSREKKERFSLILESASTNQTSMYLCASSLISPGQGNEQFFGPGTRLTVL.

The rearrangement links TRBV2 to TRBJ2-5; D is uncertain. This CDR3 spans 12 amino acids. V lost 4 bases to trimming and J lost 0 bases, with 3 bases between them. The germline CDR1 and CDR2 sequences are SNHLY and FYNNEI. As DNA, the CDR3 is TGTGCCAGCAGTGTCCACCAAGAGACCCAGTACTTC. This encodes CASSVHQETQYF.

V and J are TRBV4-1 and TRBJ1-1; no clear D. Germline V gene lookup returns CDR1 MGHRA and CDR2 YSYEKL. Trimming took 1 base from V and 1 from J, leaving 13 bases between them. This CDR3 region has 16 residues. In DNA, the CDR3 is TGCGCCAGCAGCCAAGCTCCTGCACAGACGAACACTGAAGCTTTCTTT. It encodes CASSQAPAQTNTEAFF.

The CDR3 nucleotides are TGTGCCAGCAGCTCCAGACCGACCCAAGAGACCCAGTACTTC. Translating gives CASSSRPTQETQYF. V usage is TRBV5-5 and J usage is TRBJ2-5, with D unresolved. The germline V and J ends were trimmed by 3 bases and 1 base, with 10 bases remaining between them. Germline V gene lookup returns CDR1 SGHKS and CDR2 YYEKEE (reference sequence). The CDR3 consists of 14 residues.

The chain has TRBV6-5 and TRBJ2-7; 7 bases line up with TRBD2. CDR1 and CDR2 (germline): MNHEY, SVGAGI. The trim removed 5 bases at V and 2 bases at J, leaving 3 bases unmatched. The CDR3 covers 13 residues. The CDR3 loop is CASSREATYEQYF. The CDR3 DNA follows: TGTGCCAGCAGTCGGGAGGCCACCTACGAGCAGTACTTC.

J is TRBJ2-4 and V is TRBV6-9; the D gene could be TRBD1 or TRBD2 (5 bases each). Germline-derived CDR1 and CDR2 are MNHGY and SVAAGI. The CDR3 length is 15 residues. V lost 4 bases and J 0 bases, leaving 10 bases between the germline ends. Here the CDR3 reads CASSFPGTAKNIQYF. The CDR3, as DNA: TGTGCCAGCAGTTTCCCCGGGACAGCCAAAAACATTCAGTACTTC.

The chain has TRBV5-1 and TRBJ2-7; D possibly corresponds to TRBD2 (5 bases). Germline V gene sequence: CDR1 SGHRS, CDR2 YFSETQ. This CDR3 spans 13 amino acids. V lost 3 bases, J lost 7 bases, and 14 bases lay in between. CDR3 DNA sequence: TGCGCCAGCAGCTCAGAGGGCCAGTGGGAGCAGTACTTC. This gives the protein CASSSEGQWEQYF.

The V gene is TRBV6-5, the J gene TRBJ1-1; D is uncertain. V lost 0 bases and J 1 base, leaving 9 bases between the germline ends. CDR3 length: 15 amino acids. Per the germline V gene, CDR1 is MNHEY and CDR2 is SVGAGI. The CDR3 DNA follows: TGTGCCAGCAGTTACTCGGGCCCCAGGAACACTGAAGCTTTCTTT. Its translation is CASSYSGPRNTEAFF.

This chain links TRBV5-1 with TRBJ2-1; the match to TRBD2 covers 10 bases. Trimming removed 1 base from V and 8 bases from J; junction bases left unmatched: 6. The CDR3 length is 15 residues. The germline V gene has CDR1 SGHRS and CDR2 YFSETQ. CDR3 amino acids: CASSLSGRALDEQFF. The CDR3 DNA is TGCGCCAGCAGCTTGAGCGGGAGGGCCTTAGATGAGCAGTTCTTC.

This clone was detected only a few times. The same CDR3 is also encoded by other DNA sequences in this sample. The chain recombines TRBV14 with TRBJ1-2, with D possibly being TRBD1 (6 bases). Germline V gene sequence: CDR1 SGHDN, CDR2 FVKESK. The CDR3 sequence is 15 residues long. V shed 0 bases and J shed 8 bases, with 16 bases lying between them. CDR3 DNA: TGTGCCAGCAGCCAAGAAGGAGGGGGGCGCAGGGGCTACACCTTC. Amino acids: CASSQEGGGRRGYTF. The full variable domain, its missing parts supplied by reference TRBV14 and TRBJ1-2, is EAGVTQFPSHSVIEKGQTVTLRCDPISGHDNLYWYRRVMGKEIKFLLHFVKESKQDESGMPNNRFLAERTGGTYSTLKVQPAELEDSGVYFCASSQEGGGRRGYTFGSGTRLTVV.